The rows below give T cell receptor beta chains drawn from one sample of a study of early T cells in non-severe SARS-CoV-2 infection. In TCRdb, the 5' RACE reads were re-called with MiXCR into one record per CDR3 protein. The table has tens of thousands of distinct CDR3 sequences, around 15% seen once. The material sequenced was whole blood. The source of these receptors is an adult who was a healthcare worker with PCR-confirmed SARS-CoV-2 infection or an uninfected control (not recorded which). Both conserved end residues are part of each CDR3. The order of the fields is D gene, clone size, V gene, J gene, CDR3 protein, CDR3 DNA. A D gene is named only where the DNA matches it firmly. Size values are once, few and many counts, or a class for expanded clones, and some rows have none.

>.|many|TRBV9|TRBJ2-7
CASSVAEGYEQYF
TGTGCCAGCAGCGTAGCTGAGGGCTACGAGCAGTACTTC
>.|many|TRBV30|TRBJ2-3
CAWSVAGIDTQYF
TGTGCCTGGAGTGTGGCCGGTATAGATACGCAGTATTTT
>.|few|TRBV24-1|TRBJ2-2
CACRDGNTGELFF
TGTGCCTGCCGGGACGGGAACACCGGGGAGCTGTTTTTT
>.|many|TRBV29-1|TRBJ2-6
CSVESGGLSGANVLTF
TGCAGCGTTGAATCCGGGGGACTTTCTGGGGCCAACGTCCTGACTTTC
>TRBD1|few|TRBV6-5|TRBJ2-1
CASSYSRRQGNEQFF
TGTGCCAGCAGTTACTCGAGGAGACAGGGCAATGAGCAGTTCTTC
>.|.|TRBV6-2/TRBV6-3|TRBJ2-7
CASRSTGTYEQYF
TGTGCCAGCAGATCTACGGGAACCTACGAGCAGTACTTC
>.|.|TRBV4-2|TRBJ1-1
CASSLGQPPEAFF
TGTGCCAGCAGCCTTGGACAGCCCCCTGAAGCTTTCTTT
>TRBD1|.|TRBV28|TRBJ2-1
CASNLQGTSYNEQFF
TGTGCCAGCAACTTACAGGGGACATCCTACAATGAGCAGTTCTTC
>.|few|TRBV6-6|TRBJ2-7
CASIRSGADEQYF
TGTGCCAGCATTCGATCGGGGGCCGACGAGCAGTACTTC
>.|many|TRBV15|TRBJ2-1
CATSRDRGGLVYNEQFF
TGTGCCACCAGCAGAGATCGGGGCGGGCTGGTCTACAATGAGCAGTTCTTC
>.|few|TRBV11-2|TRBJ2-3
CASSPSVGTRTDTQYF
TGTGCCAGCAGCCCAAGCGTTGGGACCCGCACAGATACGCAGTATTTT
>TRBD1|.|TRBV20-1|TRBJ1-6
CSARDIQGGVSSPLHF
TGCAGTGCTAGAGATATTCAGGGGGGAGTGAGTTCACCCCTCCACTTT
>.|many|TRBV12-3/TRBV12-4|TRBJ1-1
CASSSILGVIGGTEAFF
TGTGCCAGCAGTTCCATCCTTGGGGTTATCGGGGGCACTGAAGCTTTCTTT
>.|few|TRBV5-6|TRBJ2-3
CASSNGGGGGPRDTQYF
TGTGCCAGCAGCAACGGGGGAGGTGGAGGACCGAGGGATACGCAGTATTTT
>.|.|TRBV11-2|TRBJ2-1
CASSGQYNEQFF
TGTGCCAGCAGCGGGCAATACAATGAGCAGTTCTTC
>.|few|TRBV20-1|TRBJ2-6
CSARDRNSGANVLTF
TGCAGTGCTAGAGATCGAAACTCTGGGGCCAACGTCCTGACTTTC